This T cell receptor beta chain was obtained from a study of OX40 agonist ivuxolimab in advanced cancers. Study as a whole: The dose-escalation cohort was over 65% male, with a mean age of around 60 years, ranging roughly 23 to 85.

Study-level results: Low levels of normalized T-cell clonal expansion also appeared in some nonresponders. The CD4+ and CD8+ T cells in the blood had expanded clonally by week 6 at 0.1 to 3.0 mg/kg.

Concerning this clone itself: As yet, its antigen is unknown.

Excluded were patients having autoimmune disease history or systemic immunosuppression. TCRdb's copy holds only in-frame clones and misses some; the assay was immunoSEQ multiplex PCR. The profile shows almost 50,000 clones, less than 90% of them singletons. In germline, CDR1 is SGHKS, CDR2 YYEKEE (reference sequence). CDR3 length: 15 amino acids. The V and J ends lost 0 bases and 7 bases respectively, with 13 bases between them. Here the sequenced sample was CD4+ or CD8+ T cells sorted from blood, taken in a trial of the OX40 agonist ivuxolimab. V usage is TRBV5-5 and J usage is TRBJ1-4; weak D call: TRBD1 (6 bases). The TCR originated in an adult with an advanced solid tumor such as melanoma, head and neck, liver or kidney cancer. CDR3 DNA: TGTGCCAGCAGCTTGGTCGGGGGCCGGGGTGAAAAACTGTTTTTT. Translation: CASSLVGGRGEKLFF.